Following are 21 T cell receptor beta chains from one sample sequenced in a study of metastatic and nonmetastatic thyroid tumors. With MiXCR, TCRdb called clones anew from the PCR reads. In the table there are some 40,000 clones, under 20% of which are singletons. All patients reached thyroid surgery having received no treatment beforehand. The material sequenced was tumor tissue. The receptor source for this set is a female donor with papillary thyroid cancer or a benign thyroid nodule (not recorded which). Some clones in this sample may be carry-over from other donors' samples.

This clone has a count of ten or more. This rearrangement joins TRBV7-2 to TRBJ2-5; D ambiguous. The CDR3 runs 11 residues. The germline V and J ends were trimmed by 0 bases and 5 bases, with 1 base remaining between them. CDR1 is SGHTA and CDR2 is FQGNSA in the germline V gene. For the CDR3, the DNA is TGTGCCAGCAGCTTAGCGGAGACCCAGTACTTC. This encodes CASSLAETQYF. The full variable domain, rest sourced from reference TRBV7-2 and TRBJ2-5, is GAGVSQSPSNKVTEKGKDVELRCDPISGHTALYWYRQSLGQGLEFLIYFQGNSAPDKSGLPSDRFSAERTGGSVSTLTIQRTQQEDSAVYLCASSLAETQYFGPGTRLLVL.

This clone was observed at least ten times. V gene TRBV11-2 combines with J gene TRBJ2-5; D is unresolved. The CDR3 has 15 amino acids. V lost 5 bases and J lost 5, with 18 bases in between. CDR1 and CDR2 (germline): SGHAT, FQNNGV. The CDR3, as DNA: TGTGCCAGCAGCCCATGGGTGGCAGGAAGGGAGACCCAGTACTTC. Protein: CASSPWVAGRETQYF.

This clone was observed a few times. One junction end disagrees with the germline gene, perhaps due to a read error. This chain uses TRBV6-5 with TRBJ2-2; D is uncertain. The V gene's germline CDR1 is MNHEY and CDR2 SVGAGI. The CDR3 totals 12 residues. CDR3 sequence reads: CARSFDTRELFF. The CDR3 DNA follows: TGTGCCAGAAGTTTTGACACCAGGGAGCTGTTTTTT.

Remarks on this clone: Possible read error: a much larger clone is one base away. The CDR3 is CSVSSGGEAYEQYF. The CDR3, as DNA: TGCAGCGTTTCCTCGGGGGGAGAGGCCTACGAGCAGTACTTC. This chain uses TRBV29-1 with TRBJ2-7, with 7 nucleotides matching TRBD2. Germline trimming cut 5 bases from V and 2 bases from J; bases unmatched to any gene: 9. The CDR3 has 14 amino acids. Germline CDR1 reads SQVTM; CDR2 reads ANQGSEA.

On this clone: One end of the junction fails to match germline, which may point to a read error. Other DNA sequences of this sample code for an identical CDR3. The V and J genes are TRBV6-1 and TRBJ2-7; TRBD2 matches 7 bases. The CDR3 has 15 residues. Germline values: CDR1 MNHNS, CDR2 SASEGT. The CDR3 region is CASSEARTSYPEQYF. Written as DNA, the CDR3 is TGTGCCAGCAGTGAAGCTAGGACTAGTTATCCCGAGCAGTATTTC.

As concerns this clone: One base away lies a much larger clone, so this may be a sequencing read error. The CDR3 region has the DNA TGTGCCAGTACCCCAAGATATACGCAGTATTTT. Translated: CASTPRYTQYF. This chain uses TRBV19 with TRBJ2-3; D unclear. The CDR3 runs to 11 residues. V lost 7 bases to trimming and J lost 7 bases, with 9 bases between them. The germline V gene encodes CDR1 LNHDA and CDR2 SQIVND (reference sequence).

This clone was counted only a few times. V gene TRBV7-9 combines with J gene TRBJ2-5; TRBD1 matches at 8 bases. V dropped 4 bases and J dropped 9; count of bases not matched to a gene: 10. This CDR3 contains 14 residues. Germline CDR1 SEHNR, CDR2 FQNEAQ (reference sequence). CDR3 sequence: CASSSGQGSEAQYF. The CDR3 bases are TGTGCCAGCAGCTCTGGACAGGGAAGTGAGGCCCAGTACTTC.

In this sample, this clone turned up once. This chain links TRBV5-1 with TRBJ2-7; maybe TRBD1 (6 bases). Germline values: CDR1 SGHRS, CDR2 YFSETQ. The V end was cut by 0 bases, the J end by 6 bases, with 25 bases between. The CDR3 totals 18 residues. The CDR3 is CASSLGFTMYYGGLEQYF. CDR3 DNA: TGCGCCAGCAGCTTGGGGTTCACGATGTACTATGGGGGCCTCGAGCAGTACTTC.

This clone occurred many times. CDR3 sequence (DNA): TGTGCCAGCAGCGTAGGGGGACAGGGAAGAGATACGCAGTATTTT. As protein: CASSVGGQGRDTQYF. The rearrangement links TRBV9 to TRBJ2-3, with TRBD1 matching 9 bases. Germline CDR1 is SGDLS and CDR2 is YYNGEE. After removal of 0 bases from V and 5 bases from J, the junction contained 4 bases not matched to a gene. The CDR3 length is 15 residues.

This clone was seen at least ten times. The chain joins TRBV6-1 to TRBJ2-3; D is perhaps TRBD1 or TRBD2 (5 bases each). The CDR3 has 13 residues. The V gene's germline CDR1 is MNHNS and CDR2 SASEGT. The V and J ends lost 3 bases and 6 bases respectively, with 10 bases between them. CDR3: CASSDRWGDTQYF. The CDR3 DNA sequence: TGTGCCAGCAGTGACAGGTGGGGGGATACGCAGTATTTT.

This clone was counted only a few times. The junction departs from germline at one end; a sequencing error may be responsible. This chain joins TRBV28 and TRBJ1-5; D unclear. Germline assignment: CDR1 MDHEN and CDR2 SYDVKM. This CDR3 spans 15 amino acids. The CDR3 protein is CVSSSPGYGNQPQHF. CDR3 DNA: TGTGTCAGCAGTTCACCAGGATATGGCAATCAGCCCCAGCATTTT.

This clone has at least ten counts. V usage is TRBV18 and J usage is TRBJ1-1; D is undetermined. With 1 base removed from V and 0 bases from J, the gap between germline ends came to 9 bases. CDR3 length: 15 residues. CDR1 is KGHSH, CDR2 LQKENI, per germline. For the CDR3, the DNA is TGTGCCAGCTCACCACTGGGTGGGGTGAACACTGAAGCTTTCTTT. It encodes CASSPLGGVNTEAFF.

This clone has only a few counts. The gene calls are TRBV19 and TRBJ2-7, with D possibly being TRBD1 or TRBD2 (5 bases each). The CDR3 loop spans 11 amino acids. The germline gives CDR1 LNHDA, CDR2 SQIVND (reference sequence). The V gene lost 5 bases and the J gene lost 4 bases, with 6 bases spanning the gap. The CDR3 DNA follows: TGTGCCAGTAGTGAGGGGTACGAGCAGTACTTC. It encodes CASSEGYEQYF. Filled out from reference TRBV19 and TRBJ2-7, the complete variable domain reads DGGITQSPKYLFRKEGQNVTLSCEQNLNHDAMYWYRQDPGQGLRLIYYSQIVNDFQKGDIAEGYSVSREKKESFPLTVTSAQKNPTAFYLCASSEGYEQYFGPGTRLTVT.

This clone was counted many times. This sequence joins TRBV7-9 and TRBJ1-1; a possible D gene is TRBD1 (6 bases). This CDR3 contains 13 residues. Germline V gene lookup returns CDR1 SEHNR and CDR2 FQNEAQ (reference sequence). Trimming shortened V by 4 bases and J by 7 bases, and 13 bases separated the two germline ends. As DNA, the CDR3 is TGTGCCAGCAGCTGGACAGAGGCGAATGAAGCTTTCTTT. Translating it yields CASSWTEANEAFF.

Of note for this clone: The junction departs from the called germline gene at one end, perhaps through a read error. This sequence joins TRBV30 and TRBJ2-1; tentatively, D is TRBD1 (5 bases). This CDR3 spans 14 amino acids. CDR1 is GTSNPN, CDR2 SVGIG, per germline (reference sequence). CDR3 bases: TGTGCCTGGAAAGGAATCGGACATTACAATGACCAGTTCTTC. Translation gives CAWKGIGHYNDQFF.

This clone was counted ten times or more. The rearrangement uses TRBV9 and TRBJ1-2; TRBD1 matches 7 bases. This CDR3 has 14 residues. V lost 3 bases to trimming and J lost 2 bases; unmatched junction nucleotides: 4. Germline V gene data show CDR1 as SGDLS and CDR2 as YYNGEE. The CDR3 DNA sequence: TGTGCCAGCAGCGGGAGGGACAGCAACTATGGCTACACCTTC. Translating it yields CASSGRDSNYGYTF. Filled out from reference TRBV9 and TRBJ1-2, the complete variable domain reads DSGVTQTPKHLITATGQRVTLRCSPRSGDLSVYWYQQSLDQGLQFLIQYYNGEERAKGNILERFSAQQFPDLHSELNLSSLELGDSALYFCASSGRDSNYGYTFGSGTRLTVV.

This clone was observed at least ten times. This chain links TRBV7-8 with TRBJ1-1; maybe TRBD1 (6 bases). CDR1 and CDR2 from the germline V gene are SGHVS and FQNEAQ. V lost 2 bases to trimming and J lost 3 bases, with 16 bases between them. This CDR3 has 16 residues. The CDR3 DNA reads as TGTGCCAGCAGCTTATGGGGGCTATATGGGGACACTGAAGCTTTCTTT. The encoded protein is CASSLWGLYGDTEAFF.

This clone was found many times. The CDR3 protein is CASRQNILDRGVYEQYF. CDR3 bases: TGCGCCAGCAGACAAAATATACTGGACAGGGGTGTTTACGAGCAGTACTTC. The rearrangement links TRBV5-1 to TRBJ2-7; TRBD1 matches at 9 bases. The CDR3 has 17 amino acids. Per germline, CDR1 SGHRS and CDR2 YFSETQ. V was pared by 5 bases and J by 4 bases, with 16 bases of the junction left unmatched.

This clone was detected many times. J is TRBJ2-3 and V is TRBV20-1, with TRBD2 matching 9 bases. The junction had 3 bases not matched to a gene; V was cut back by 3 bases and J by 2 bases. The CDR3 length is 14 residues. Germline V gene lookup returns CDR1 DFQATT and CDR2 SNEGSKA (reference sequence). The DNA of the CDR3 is TGCAGTGCTAGCCTAGCGGGGTTCACAGATACGCAGTATTTT. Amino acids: CSASLAGFTDTQYF.

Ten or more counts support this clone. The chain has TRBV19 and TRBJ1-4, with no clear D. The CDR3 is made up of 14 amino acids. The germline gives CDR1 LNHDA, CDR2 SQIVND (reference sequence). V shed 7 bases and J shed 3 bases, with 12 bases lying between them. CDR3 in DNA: TGTGCCAGTAATAATAGGGCCGCTAATGAAAAACTGTTTTTT. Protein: CASNNRAANEKLFF. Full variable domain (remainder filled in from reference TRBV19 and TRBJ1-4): DGGITQSPKYLFRKEGQNVTLSCEQNLNHDAMYWYRQDPGQGLRLIYYSQIVNDFQKGDIAEGYSVSREKKESFPLTVTSAQKNPTAFYLCASNNRAANEKLFFGSGTQLSVL.

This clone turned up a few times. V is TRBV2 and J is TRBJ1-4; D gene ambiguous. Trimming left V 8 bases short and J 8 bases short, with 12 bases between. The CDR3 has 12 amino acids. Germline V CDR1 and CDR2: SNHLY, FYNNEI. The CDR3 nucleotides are TGTGCCAGCGGAGGGATGCGCGAAAAACTGTTTTTT. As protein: CASGGMREKLFF.